This TCR beta chain was captured by sequencing in a study of T cells after yellow fever vaccination. The CDR3 has 16 residues. Between the trimmed V and J ends, which lost 2 bases and 0 bases, there was a span of 12 bases. In germline, CDR1 is SGDLS, CDR2 YYNGEE. This clonotype was recorded a few times. Its matching antigen is unknown. 5'RACE template switching produced TCR cDNA carrying a universal primer site and UMIs. MiXCR, applied by TCRdb to the 5' RACE reads, yields one record per CDR3 protein. The sample has hundreds of thousands of distinct CDR3 sequences, roughly 17% seen once. Broader study findings: At approximately 96% for CD4 and almost 90% for CD8, most primary-vaccination clones showed up again after the booster. Relatively few clonotypes were ones that appeared in both CD4 and CD8 compartments. A secondary response was less intense yet reached its peak sooner, at day 5 versus 15.

Sample: PBMCs, taken around 5 days after the first yellow fever vaccination. This receptor was obtained from a man between 18 and 29 years old who received the YFV17D yellow fever vaccine. The V and J genes are TRBV9 and TRBJ2-1; D gene uncertain. CDR3 nucleotide sequence: TGTGCCAGCAGCGTGACCGCGGCGAGCTCCTACAATGAGCAGTTCTTC. Its protein is CASSVTAASSYNEQFF. Drawing the rest from reference TRBV9 and TRBJ2-1, the complete variable domain is DSGVTQTPKHLITATGQRVTLRCSPRSGDLSVYWYQQSLDQGLQFLIQYYNGEERAKGNILERFSAQQFPDLHSELNLSSLELGDSALYFCASSVTAASSYNEQFFGPGTRLTVL.